This T cell receptor beta chain was captured by sequencing in a study of blood T cell repertoires in COVID-19. Study at large: There were acute and convalescent COVID-19 samples, and they came from the United States, Italy and Spain.

V lost 0 bases to trimming and J lost 6 bases, with 15 bases between them. CDR3 length equals 16 residues. Original methodology: Quantification of nucleated cells was approximated via reference gene primer amplification. Method: immunoSEQ multiplex PCR; TCRdb's copy keeps in-frame clones and lacks some. V, J and clone size were drawn from that table, and D and trimming were deduced from the DNA. The data contain about 210,000 clones, 88% of them singletons. The sequenced sample consisted of peripheral blood. The chain joins TRBV23-1 to TRBJ1-3; D is perhaps TRBD1 (6 bases). Being an ORF, TRBV23-1 has a function that is uncertain. The TCR comes from a man younger than 35 with active or convalescent COVID-19. The CDR3 region is CASSQSNRVEENTIYF. In DNA, the CDR3 is TGCGCCAGCAGTCAATCTAACAGGGTGGAGGAAAACACCATATATTTT.